The 32 T cell receptor beta chains presented below share a single source sample, sequenced in a study of cytomegalovirus exposure and HLA in healthy donors. The repertoire was sequenced with immunoSEQ multiplex PCR; TCRdb's copy has only in-frame clones and lacks some. The sample has approximately 150,000 clones; more than 75% are singletons. The material sequenced was PBMCs. The receptors were sampled from a woman aged 25 to 39 in good health and CMV-seronegative.

The V gene is TRBV6-1, the J gene TRBJ1-1; possible D gene TRBD1, 6 bases. The CDR3 is made up of 14 amino acids. The V end lost 7 bases, the J end lost 0 bases, and 12 bases lay between the germline ends. CDR1 and CDR2 from the germline V gene are MNHNS and SASEGT. Here the CDR3 reads CASTPGQMNTEAFF. The CDR3 region has the DNA TGTGCCAGCACTCCGGGACAAATGAACACTGAAGCTTTCTTT.

V and J are TRBV27 and TRBJ1-1; TRBD1 might be the D (5 bases). The V end lost 3 bases, the J end lost 4 bases, and 12 bases lay between the germline ends. CDR1 is MNHEY, CDR2 SMNVEV, per germline (reference sequence). This CDR3 has 14 residues. CDR3 in DNA: TGTGCCAGCAGTTTGGGGGGTGGGGGCACTGAAGCTTTCTTT. Residues: CASSLGGGGTEAFF.

The rearrangement joins TRBV4-3 to TRBJ1-2; the D is unclear. The germline V gene has CDR1 LGHNA and CDR2 YSLEER. The CDR3 is 13 amino acids. The V gene lost 0 bases and the J gene lost 7 bases, with 9 bases spanning the gap. CDR3 DNA sequence: TGCGCCAGCAGCCAAGATGTTGGGCTTGGCTACACCTTC. As protein: CASSQDVGLGYTF.

The chain's CDR3 is CASSQLIGTGELFF. CDR3 bases: TGCGCCAGCAGCCAGTTAATCGGGACCGGGGAGCTGTTTTTT. The V gene is TRBV4-1, the J gene TRBJ2-2; D not resolved. Trimming removed 3 bases from V and 5 bases from J, with 10 bases in between. Per germline, CDR1 MGHRA and CDR2 YSYEKL. This CDR3 is built from 14 residues.

This clone was seen only a few times. The rearrangement joins TRBV6-5 to TRBJ1-3; D ambiguous. This CDR3 is 15 amino acids long. CDR1 and CDR2 (germline): MNHEY, SVGAGI. V gave up 4 bases and J gave up 1 base, with 11 bases separating them. CDR3 loop: CASSSRWSSGNTIYF. The CDR3 DNA follows: TGTGCCAGCAGTTCCCGGTGGTCTTCTGGAAACACCATATATTTT.

Only one count was recorded for this clone. The chain is built from TRBV15 and TRBJ2-5; possible D gene TRBD1, 6 bases. The CDR3 covers 15 residues. Germline V gene data show CDR1 as LNHNV and CDR2 as YYDKDF (reference sequence). V gave up 5 bases and J gave up 1 base, with 14 bases separating them. CDR3 residues: CATSLADSVQETQYF. The CDR3 DNA is TGTGCCACCAGCTTGGCGGACAGTGTCCAAGAGACCCAGTACTTC.

This chain joins TRBV7-9 and TRBJ2-1; TRBD2 matches 8 bases. The CDR3 contains 15 residues. J gave up 5 bases and V 2 bases, and 5 bases lay outside the gene matches. CDR1 and CDR2 from the germline V gene are SEHNR and FQNEAQ (reference sequence). In nucleotides, the CDR3 is TGTGCCAGCAGCTTACCAGCGGGGGTTCACAATGAGCAGTTCTTC. Protein product: CASSLPAGVHNEQFF.

The V call is TRBV15, the J call TRBJ1-2; 9 bases match TRBD1. J lost 2 bases, V lost 5 bases, and 9 bases had no gene match. CDR1 and CDR2 (germline): LNHNV, YYDKDF (reference sequence). The CDR3 has 16 residues. CDR3 sequence: CATSFDRQGGNYGYTF. CDR3 sequence (DNA): TGTGCCACCAGCTTCGATCGACAGGGGGGAAACTATGGCTACACCTTC.

The rearrangement uses TRBV7-2 and TRBJ1-5; TRBD1 matches 9 bases. J was trimmed by 5 bases and V by 5 bases; bases with no gene match: 4. Germline V gene sequence: CDR1 SGHTA, CDR2 FQGNSA. CDR3 length: 14 amino acids. The CDR3 reads CASSVTGGDQPQHF. The DNA for the CDR3 is TGTGCCAGCAGCGTTACAGGGGGCGATCAGCCCCAGCATTTT.

This clone came up a few times. The chain couples TRBV4-2 to TRBJ1-1; D uncertain. With 4 bases removed from V and 1 base from J, the gap between germline ends came to 13 bases. Germline V gene lookup returns CDR1 LGHNA and CDR2 YNFKEQ. The CDR3 sequence is 15 residues long. The CDR3 nucleotides read TGTGCCAGCAGCCTTGAACCCGGAGCGAACACTGAAGCTTTCTTT. Its translation: CASSLEPGANTEAFF.

The chain couples TRBV27 to TRBJ2-7, with 9 bases lining up with TRBD1. Germline trimming cut 6 bases from V and 5 bases from J; bases unmatched to any gene: 14. Germline CDR1 and CDR2: MNHEY and SMNVEV (reference sequence). The CDR3 covers 16 residues. CDR3 protein: CASRQGAQRSANEQYF. As DNA, the CDR3 is TGTGCCAGCAGACAGGGGGCGCAAAGATCTGCAAACGAGCAGTACTTC.

V gene TRBV11-2 combines with J gene TRBJ2-1; TRBD2 matches at 9 bases. The CDR3 covers 16 residues. Per germline, CDR1 SGHAT and CDR2 FQNNGV. The trim removed 5 bases at V and 6 bases at J, leaving 11 bases unmatched. CDR3 sequence reads: CASSPPVAGAFNEQFF. In DNA form, the CDR3 reads TGTGCCAGCAGCCCCCCGGTAGCGGGGGCCTTCAATGAGCAGTTCTTC.

This clone has a single count. This chain uses TRBV25-1 with TRBJ1-1, with D unresolved. The CDR3 contains 12 residues. V lost 8 bases, J lost 6 bases, and 13 bases lay in between. From germline, CDR1 is MGHDK and CDR2 SYGVNS. For the CDR3, the DNA is TGTGCCAGCCTCGACAAGTTCTCTGAAGCTTTCTTT. Its translation: CASLDKFSEAFF.

The chain recombines TRBV2 with TRBJ2-2; 8 nucleotides align to TRBD1. The CDR3 spans 15 residues. The V segment lost 8 bases and the J segment 1 base; nucleotides outside the gene matches: 6. Germline values: CDR1 SNHLY, CDR2 FYNNEI. The CDR3 spells CASLRDRRNTGELFF. CDR3 in DNA: TGTGCCAGCCTCCGGGACAGGAGGAACACCGGGGAGCTGTTTTTT.

The sample holds one count of this clone. The rearrangement joins TRBV5-4 to TRBJ1-2; 10 nucleotides agree with TRBD1. Germline V gene lookup returns CDR1 SGHNT and CDR2 YYREEE (reference sequence). V shed 4 bases and J 2 bases; nucleotides not matched to a gene: 11. The CDR3 is 17 amino acids. For the CDR3, the DNA is TGTGCCAGCAGCCTAAGGACAGGGGGTACAATCAACTATGGCTACACCTTC. This encodes CASSLRTGGTINYGYTF.

The genes are TRBV30 and TRBJ1-1, with TRBD1 identical over 7 bases. CDR1 is GTSNPN and CDR2 is SVGIG in the germline V gene (reference sequence). This CDR3 comprises 15 residues. Trimming took 2 bases from V and 3 from J; bases not matched to a gene: 9. CDR3 bases: TGTGCCTGGAGTTCGACAGGGAAACTTTACACTGAAGCTTTCTTT. Its protein product is CAWSSTGKLYTEAFF.

V and J are TRBV9 and TRBJ1-3, with D tentatively TRBD1 (6 bases). Trimming took 0 bases from V and 0 from J, leaving 10 bases between them. The CDR3 sequence is 16 residues long. Germline-derived CDR1 and CDR2 are SGDLS and YYNGEE. CDR3 nucleotides: TGTGCCAGCAGCGTAGCCGCAGGGGCCTCTGGAAACACCATATATTTT. Amino acids: CASSVAAGASGNTIYF.

The rearrangement links TRBV4-2 to TRBJ2-1, with D unresolved. Germline CDR1 and CDR2: LGHNA and YNFKEQ. The CDR3 is made up of 14 amino acids. Trimming pared 0 bases from V and 7 bases from J, leaving 10 bases between. The CDR3 loop is CASSQDRVGNEQFF. As DNA, the CDR3 is TGTGCCAGCAGCCAAGATCGGGTCGGAAATGAGCAGTTCTTC.

The chain uses TRBV9 and TRBJ2-3, with 8 positions matching TRBD2. This CDR3 region has 16 residues. The V and J ends lost 4 bases and 2 bases, in that order; junction bases with no gene match: 9. Germline V gene data show CDR1 as SGDLS and CDR2 as YYNGEE. DNA of the CDR3: TGTGCCAGCAGCCCGGGGGGGGGCAGAAACACAGATACGCAGTATTTT. Its translation is CASSPGGGRNTDTQYF.

The chain joins TRBV7-6 to TRBJ2-5; D may be TRBD2 (5 bases). The V and J ends lost 5 bases and 4 bases respectively, with 17 bases between them. CDR1 SGHVS and CDR2 FNYEAQ come from the germline V gene. The CDR3 has 15 amino acids. This chain's CDR3 is CASSLNRGLAETQYF. The CDR3 coding sequence is TGTGCCAGCAGCCTGAACAGAGGACTGGCAGAGACCCAGTACTTC.

V usage is TRBV11-3 and J usage is TRBJ2-1; D is perhaps TRBD1 (5 bases). Germline CDR1 is SGHNT and CDR2 is YENEEA. V gave up 1 base and J gave up 5 bases, with 12 bases separating them. CDR3 size: 15 residues. The CDR3 coding sequence is TGTGCCAGCAGCTTAGGTGCAGGGTTAAACAATGAGCAGTTCTTC. Translating gives CASSLGAGLNNEQFF.

The chain carries TRBV7-9 and TRBJ1-3; 7 nucleotides match TRBD1. CDR1 and CDR2 (germline): SEHNR, FQNEAQ (reference sequence). CDR3 size: 15 residues. With V trimmed by 4 bases and J by 4 bases, 7 bases remained unmatched. CDR3 nucleotides: TGTGCCAGCAGCTCCCTACCGGGACAGGGAAACACCATATATTTT. Protein: CASSSLPGQGNTIYF. The full variable domain, its missing parts supplied by reference TRBV7-9 and TRBJ1-3, is DTGVSQNPRHKITKRGQNVTFRCDPISEHNRLYWYRQTLGQGPEFLTYFQNEAQLEKSRLLSDRFSAERPKGSFSTLEIQRTEQGDSAMYLCASSSLPGQGNTIYFGEGSWLTVV.

This chain connects TRBV7-9 to TRBJ1-1; 9 bases map to TRBD1. The CDR3 spans 15 residues. Germline trimming cut 5 bases from V and 3 bases from J; bases unmatched to any gene: 7. The germline CDR1 and CDR2 sequences are SEHNR and FQNEAQ (reference sequence). CDR3 amino acids: CASSAVGQGHTEAFF. The CDR3 DNA sequence: TGTGCCAGCAGCGCCGTCGGACAGGGGCACACTGAAGCTTTCTTT.

The V call is TRBV2, the J call TRBJ2-7; TRBD1 matches at 8 bases. The trim removed 8 bases at V and 7 bases at J, leaving 10 bases unmatched. Germline loops: CDR1 SNHLY, CDR2 FYNNEI. This CDR3 has 13 residues. Written as DNA, the CDR3 is TGTGCCAGCTGGCAAAAAGACAGGGGAGAGCAGTACTTC. Protein product: CASWQKDRGEQYF.

This clone has only one observation. The rearrangement joins TRBV27 to TRBJ2-7; a weak D match, TRBD2 (5 bases). Germline-derived CDR1 and CDR2 are MNHEY and SMNVEV (reference sequence). Deletions cut 6 bases from V and 5 bases from J, with 14 bases between. CDR3 length: 13 residues. CDR3: CASSSVGMNEQYF. The CDR3 DNA sequence: TGTGCCAGCAGCTCCGTCGGGATGAACGAGCAGTACTTC.

The chain couples TRBV6-5 to TRBJ1-2; 7 nucleotides match TRBD1. The CDR3 runs to 14 residues. CDR1 is MNHEY, CDR2 SVGAGI, per germline. V was clipped by 6 bases and J by 8 bases; unmatched bases: 12. CDR3 amino acids: CASREQGRLWGYTF. The CDR3 nucleotides are TGTGCCAGCAGGGAACAGGGGCGGTTATGGGGCTACACCTTC.

The rearrangement links TRBV7-8 to TRBJ1-3, with 9 bases lining up with TRBD1. CDR1 SGHVS and CDR2 FQNEAQ come from the germline V gene. CDR3 length equals 15 residues. The ends lost 4 bases at V and 8 bases at J; junction bases unmatched: 9. The chain's CDR3 is CASSSDRGGSDTIYF. The CDR3 DNA is TGTGCCAGCAGCTCGGACAGGGGAGGCTCGGACACCATATATTTT.

The chain uses TRBV6-1 and TRBJ2-5; 11 bases fit TRBD1. The V gene's germline CDR1 is MNHNS and CDR2 SASEGT. With 6 bases clipped from V and 4 bases from J, the junction kept 7 bases outside the gene matches. This CDR3 region has 15 residues. The CDR3 spells CASSEPGTGGETQYF. Written as DNA, the CDR3 is TGTGCCAGCAGCGAACCCGGGACAGGGGGAGAGACCCAGTACTTC.

This chain connects TRBV27 to TRBJ2-7; D remains ambiguous. The CDR3 loop spans 16 amino acids. With 1 base removed from V and 0 bases from J, the gap between germline ends came to 13 bases. Germline V CDR1 and CDR2: MNHEY, SMNVEV (reference sequence). CDR3 bases: TGTGCCAGCAGTTTATTGGTTGGCAGTGGCTCCTACGAGCAGTACTTC. This encodes CASSLLVGSGSYEQYF.

V and J are TRBV4-1 and TRBJ2-5; D unresolved. The CDR3 is 13 amino acids. Germline V gene sequence: CDR1 MGHRA, CDR2 YSYEKL. With 2 bases removed from V and 5 bases from J, the gap between germline ends came to 9 bases. The DNA for the CDR3 is TGCGCCAGCAGCCAAAATAGCCTTGAGACCCAGTACTTC. This gives the protein CASSQNSLETQYF.

This sequence joins TRBV27 and TRBJ2-1; 8 nucleotides align to TRBD1. Looked up from germline, CDR1 is MNHEY and CDR2 is SMNVEV (reference sequence). J gave up 5 bases and V 4 bases, and 4 bases lay outside the gene matches. CDR3 length: 14 amino acids. The CDR3 loop reads CASSSIQGDNEQFF. In DNA form, the CDR3 reads TGTGCCAGCAGTTCAATACAGGGGGACAATGAGCAGTTCTTC.

In DNA, the CDR3 is TGTGCCAGCAGCCAGGGAGGGATGGACGGAAGGAACAATGAGCAGTTCTTC. Amino acid sequence: CASSQGGMDGRNNEQFF. The V gene is TRBV4-2, the J gene TRBJ2-1; TRBD2 matches at 7 bases. Germline trimming cut 3 bases from V and 5 bases from J; bases unmatched to any gene: 13. This CDR3 region has 17 residues. From germline, CDR1 is LGHNA and CDR2 YNFKEQ.